The next 3 T cell receptor beta chains were all read from a single sample in a study of cytomegalovirus exposure and HLA in healthy donors (TCRdb year 2017). The library was built by means of the immunoSEQ multiplex PCR assay. For the multiplex PCR, a mixture combining 60 forward primers for TCR Vbeta segments and 13 reverse primers for TCR Jbeta segments was used. Held by TCRdb, this immuneACCESS table contains in-frame sequences only and omits some clones. Under half of the omission traces to an unresolved V gene where checked; the cause of the rest is unknown. In this sample the table shows approximately 65,000 clones, roughly two thirds of which occur a single time. The top ten hold about a sixth of the sample. Source material: PBMCs. Receptor source: a middle-aged man in good health and CMV-seropositive.

J is TRBJ1-5 and V is TRBV6-1; no reliable D call. The CDR3 runs 11 residues. Trimming stripped 4 bases from V and 15 bases from J, with 13 bases between. The germline V gene has CDR1 MNHNS and CDR2 SASEGT. CDR3 nucleotides: TGTGCCAGCAGTGGCCGGTCTCTCATGCATTTT. Translating it yields CASSGRSLMHF.

V is TRBV9 and J is TRBJ2-5; D call uncertain. Germline V gene lookup returns CDR1 SGDLS and CDR2 YYNGEE. V shed 0 bases and J shed 1 base, with 4 bases lying between them. CDR3 length: 13 amino acids. The CDR3 DNA is TGTGCCAGCAGCGTAGCTAGCCAAGAGACCCAGTACTTC. It translates to CASSVASQETQYF.

The chain carries TRBV6-1 and TRBJ2-5, with 8 bases matching TRBD2. Germline-derived CDR1 and CDR2 are MNHNS and SASEGT. This CDR3 region has 16 residues. V lost 3 bases to trimming and J lost 5 bases; unmatched junction nucleotides: 11. DNA of the CDR3: TGTGCCAGCAGTGACGGGAGCGGGAGTGGTACGGAGACCCAGTACTTC. Amino acids: CASSDGSGSGTETQYF.